This T cell receptor (beta chain) was profiled in a study of shared clonotypes between healthy human individuals. Study-wide findings and caveats: The study found lower generation probabilities in non-shared clonotypes than in those shared by all four donors. Sequencing depth was expected to influence donor clonotype sharing.

The germline V and J ends were trimmed by 5 bases and 4 bases, with 12 bases remaining between them. The CDR3 runs 14 residues. Germline CDR1 and CDR2: MNHNY and SVGAGI (reference sequence). Comment on this clone: Its antigen is not known.

The protocol was immunoSEQ multiplex PCR, while the TCRdb copy is restricted to in-frame clones and leaves out a portion. This sample has around 300,000 clones, with roughly 84% found just once. HIV-negative, healthy adults without recent acute infections or vaccinations were the donors. The origin of this receptor is a man younger than 30 in good health. The specimen was memory CD8+ T cells sorted from blood. Stated subset: CD45RO+ cells pooled with CCR7-negative TemRA cells. The rearrangement joins TRBV6-6 to TRBJ1-5, with D tentatively TRBD1 (6 bases). CDR3 sequence: CASSTQGTNQPQHF. As DNA, the CDR3 is TGTGCCAGCAGTACACAGGGAACAAATCAGCCCCAGCATTTT.